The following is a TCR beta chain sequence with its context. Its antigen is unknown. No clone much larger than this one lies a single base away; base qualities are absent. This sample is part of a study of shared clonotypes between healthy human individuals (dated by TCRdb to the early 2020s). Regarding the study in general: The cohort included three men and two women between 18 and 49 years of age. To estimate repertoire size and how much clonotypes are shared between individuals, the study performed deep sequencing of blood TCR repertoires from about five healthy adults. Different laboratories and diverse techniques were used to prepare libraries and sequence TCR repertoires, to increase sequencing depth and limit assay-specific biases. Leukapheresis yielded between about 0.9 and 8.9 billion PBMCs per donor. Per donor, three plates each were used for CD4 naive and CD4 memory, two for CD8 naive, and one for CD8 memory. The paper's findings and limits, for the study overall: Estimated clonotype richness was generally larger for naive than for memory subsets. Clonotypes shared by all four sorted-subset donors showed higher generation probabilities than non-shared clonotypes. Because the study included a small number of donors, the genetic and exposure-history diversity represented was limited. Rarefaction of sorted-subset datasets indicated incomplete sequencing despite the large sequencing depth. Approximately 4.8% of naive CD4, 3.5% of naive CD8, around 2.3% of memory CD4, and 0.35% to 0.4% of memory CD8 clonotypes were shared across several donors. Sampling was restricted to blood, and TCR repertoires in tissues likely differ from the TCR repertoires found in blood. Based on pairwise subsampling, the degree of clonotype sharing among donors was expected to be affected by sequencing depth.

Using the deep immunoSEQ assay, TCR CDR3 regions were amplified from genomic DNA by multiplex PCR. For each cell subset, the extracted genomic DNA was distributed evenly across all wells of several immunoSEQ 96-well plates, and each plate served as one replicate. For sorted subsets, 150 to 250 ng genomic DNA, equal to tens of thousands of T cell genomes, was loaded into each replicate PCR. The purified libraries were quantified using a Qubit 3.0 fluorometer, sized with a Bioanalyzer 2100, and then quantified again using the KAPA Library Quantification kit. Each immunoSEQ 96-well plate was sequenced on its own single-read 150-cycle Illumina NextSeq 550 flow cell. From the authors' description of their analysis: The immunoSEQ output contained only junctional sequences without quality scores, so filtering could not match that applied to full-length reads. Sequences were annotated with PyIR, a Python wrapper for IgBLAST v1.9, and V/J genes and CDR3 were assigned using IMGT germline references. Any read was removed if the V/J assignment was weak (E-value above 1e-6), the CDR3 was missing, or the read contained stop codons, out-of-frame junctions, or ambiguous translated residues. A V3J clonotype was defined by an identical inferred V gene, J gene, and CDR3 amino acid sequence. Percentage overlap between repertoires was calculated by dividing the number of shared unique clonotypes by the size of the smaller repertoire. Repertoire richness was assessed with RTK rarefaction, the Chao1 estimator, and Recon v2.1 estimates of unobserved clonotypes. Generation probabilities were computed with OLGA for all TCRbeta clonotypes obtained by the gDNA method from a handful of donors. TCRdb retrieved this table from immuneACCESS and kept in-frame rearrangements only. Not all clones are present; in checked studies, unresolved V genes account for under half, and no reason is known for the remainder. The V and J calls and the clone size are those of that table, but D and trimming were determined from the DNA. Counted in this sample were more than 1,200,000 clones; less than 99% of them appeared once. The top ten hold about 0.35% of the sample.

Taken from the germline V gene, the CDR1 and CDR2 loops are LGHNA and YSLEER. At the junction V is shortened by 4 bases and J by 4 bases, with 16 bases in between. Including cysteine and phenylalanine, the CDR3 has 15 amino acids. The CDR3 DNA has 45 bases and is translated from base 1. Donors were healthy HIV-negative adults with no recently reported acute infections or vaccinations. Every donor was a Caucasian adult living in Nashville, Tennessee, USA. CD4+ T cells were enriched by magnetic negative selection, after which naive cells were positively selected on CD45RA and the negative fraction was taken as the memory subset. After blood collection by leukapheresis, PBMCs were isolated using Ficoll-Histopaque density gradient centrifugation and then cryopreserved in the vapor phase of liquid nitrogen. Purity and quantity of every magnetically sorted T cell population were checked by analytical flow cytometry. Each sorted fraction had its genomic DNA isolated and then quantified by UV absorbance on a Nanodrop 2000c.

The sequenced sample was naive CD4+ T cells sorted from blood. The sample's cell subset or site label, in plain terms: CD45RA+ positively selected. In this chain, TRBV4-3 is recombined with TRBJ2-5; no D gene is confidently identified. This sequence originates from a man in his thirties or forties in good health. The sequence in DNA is TGCGCCAGCAGCCGAGAACCGACCCCCGTAGAGACCCAGTACTTC. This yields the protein CASSREPTPVETQYF.